The 24 T cell receptor beta chains below were found in one sample sequenced in a study of T cells after yellow fever vaccination. TCRdb used MiXCR to reprocess the 5' RACE reads, holding one entry per CDR3 protein. Of 100,000 to 150,000 distinct CDR3 sequences listed, 7.4% are singletons. Sample: CD4+ T cells sorted from PBMCs, taken approximately 11 days after the first yellow fever vaccination. All receptors come from a man younger than 35 who received the YFV17D yellow fever vaccine.

There are many counts of this clonotype. V and J are TRBV20-1 and TRBJ2-4; 7 bases match TRBD2. The CDR3 has 12 amino acids. J was trimmed by 15 bases and V by 5 bases; bases with no gene match: 13. Germline values: CDR1 DFQATT, CDR2 SNEGSKA (reference sequence). CDR3 sequence: CSAAGDYARWYF. The CDR3 DNA is TGCAGTGCTGCGGGAGACTACGCACGTTGGTACTTC.

At least ten counts were recorded for this clonotype. The chain uses TRBV10-3 and TRBJ2-1; 14 bases align to TRBD2. The length of the CDR3 is 14 residues. The V segment lost 6 bases and the J segment 8 bases; nucleotides outside the gene matches: 3. The germline CDR1 and CDR2 sequences are ENHRY and SYGVKD. The CDR3 DNA follows: TGTGCCATCAGGCTGACTAGCGGGGGGGATGAGCAGTTCTTC. Amino acids: CAIRLTSGGDEQFF.

This clonotype was detected a few times. The chain joins TRBV5-1 to TRBJ1-1; D is possibly TRBD1 (6 bases). Trimming shortened V by 0 bases and J by 2 bases, and 20 bases separated the two germline ends. Per the germline V gene, CDR1 is SGHRS and CDR2 is YFSETQ. The CDR3 is 18 amino acids. The CDR3, as DNA: TGCGCCAGCAGCTTGGCCGGAGGCCTTAGAGGGGGAAACACTGAAGCTTTCTTT. This encodes CASSLAGGLRGGNTEAFF.

The V gene is TRBV7-9, the J gene TRBJ2-2; D remains ambiguous. Germline V CDR1 and CDR2: SEHNR, FQNEAQ (reference sequence). This CDR3 is built from 13 residues. V lost 6 bases and J 6 bases, leaving 11 bases between the germline ends. The CDR3 sequence is CASRNLDSGELFF. CDR3 coding DNA: TGTGCCAGCAGGAACCTTGACTCCGGGGAGCTGTTTTTT. Drawing the rest from reference TRBV7-9 and TRBJ2-2, the complete variable domain is DTGVSQNPRHKITKRGQNVTFRCDPISEHNRLYWYRQTLGQGPEFLTYFQNEAQLEKSRLLSDRFSAERPKGSFSTLEIQRTEQGDSAMYLCASRNLDSGELFFGEGSRLTVL.

Concerning this clonotype itself: A single base separates this from a much larger clone, so it may be a read error. The chain links TRBV4-3 to TRBJ2-7; a weak D match, TRBD2 (5 bases). The CDR3 length is 14 residues. In germline, CDR1 is LGHNA, CDR2 YSLEER. The germline V and J ends were trimmed by 1 base and 3 bases, with 10 bases remaining between them. Here the CDR3 reads CASSQGPGSYEQYF. CDR3 coding DNA: TGCGCCAGCAGCCAAGGTCCGGGGAGCTACGAGCAGTACTTC.

Ten or more counts support this clonotype. The chain is built from TRBV24-1 and TRBJ2-3; TRBD2 might be the D (7 bases). The CDR3 contains 16 residues. Looked up from germline, CDR1 is KGHDR and CDR2 is SFDVKD. With 3 bases removed from V and 2 bases from J, the gap between germline ends came to 14 bases. The CDR3 nucleotides read TGTGCCACCAGTGATGGGGCGGGGGCCCCCACAGATACGCAGTATTTT. Protein product: CATSDGAGAPTDTQYF.

This clonotype has at least ten counts. The rearrangement uses TRBV7-2 and TRBJ1-2; unclear D gene. Trimming cost V 1 base and J 4 bases, with 4 bases left between them. Germline CDR1 and CDR2: SGHTA and FQGNSA. This CDR3 comprises 12 residues. The CDR3 DNA reads TGTGCCAGCAGCTTAGGGACCTATGGCTACACCTTC. Residues: CASSLGTYGYTF.

This clonotype was found many times. The rearrangement links TRBV7-9 to TRBJ2-7; TRBD2 agrees at 7 bases. CDR1 and CDR2 (germline): SEHNR, FQNEAQ (reference sequence). The CDR3 is 15 amino acids. V dropped 6 bases and J dropped 1; count of bases not matched to a gene: 9. This CDR3 reads CASSLEASGSYEQYF. CDR3 nucleotides: TGTGCCAGCAGTTTGGAGGCTAGCGGTTCCTACGAGCAGTACTTC.

In the case of this clonotype: A much larger clonotype is one base distant, so this may be a read error. The rearrangement joins TRBV5-6 to TRBJ1-2; D remains ambiguous. The CDR3 sequence is 14 residues long. CDR1 is SGHDT and CDR2 is YYEEEE in the germline V gene. The V gene lost 4 bases and the J gene lost 4 bases, with 14 bases spanning the gap. DNA for the CDR3: TGTGCCAGCAGCCTACTCAGTGGTACCTATGGCTACACCTTC. Its translation: CASSLLSGTYGYTF.

This clonotype was counted at least ten times. V usage is TRBV20-1 and J usage is TRBJ2-5; D is ambiguous. Germline values: CDR1 DFQATT, CDR2 SNEGSKA (reference sequence). CDR3 size: 14 residues. Trimming cost V 1 base and J 3 bases, with 12 bases left between them. The CDR3 DNA follows: TGCAGTGCTAGAGTGCCAGCTTCTAAAGAGACCCAGTACTTC. Its translation is CSARVPASKETQYF.

J is TRBJ2-2 and V is TRBV5-6; D uncertain. Trimming pared 4 bases from V and 1 base from J, leaving 5 bases between. The CDR3 is 13 residues long. CDR1 is SGHDT and CDR2 is YYEEEE in the germline V gene. CDR3 protein: CASSHRNTGELFF. CDR3 in DNA: TGTGCCAGCAGCCACAGGAACACCGGGGAGCTGTTTTTT.

There are a few counts of this clonotype. The chain employs TRBV5-6 and TRBJ2-7; 8 bases agree with TRBD1. J was trimmed by 3 bases and V by 3 bases; bases with no gene match: 8. CDR1 and CDR2 (germline): SGHDT, YYEEEE. This CDR3 comprises 15 residues. CDR3 residues: CASSSRQGAGYEQYV. The CDR3 nucleotides are TGTGCCAGCAGCTCCCGGCAGGGGGCGGGCTACGAGCAGTACGTC.

This chain connects TRBV11-2 to TRBJ2-3; D is perhaps TRBD2 (6 bases). CDR1 SGHAT and CDR2 FQNNGV come from the germline V gene. The CDR3 is 15 amino acids. Trimming stripped 6 bases from V and 2 bases from J, with 15 bases between. The CDR3 loop reads CASRKGWGDTDTQYF. The CDR3 DNA follows: TGTGCCAGCAGAAAGGGATGGGGGGACACAGATACGCAGTATTTT. Full variable domain (missing parts from reference TRBV11-2 and TRBJ2-3): EAGVAQSPRYKIIEKRQSVAFWCNPISGHATLYWYQQILGQGPKLLIQFQNNGVVDDSQLPKDRFSAERLKGVDSTLKIQPAKLEDSAVYLCASRKGWGDTDTQYFGPGTRLTVL.

This clonotype was recorded at least ten times. V and J are TRBV18 and TRBJ2-2; possibly TRBD1 or TRBD2 for D (5 bases each). Germline V gene data show CDR1 as KGHSH and CDR2 as LQKENI. There are 15 residues in the CDR3. V lost 1 base, J lost 11 bases, and 17 bases lay in between. The CDR3 sequence: CASSPLGDPNGELFF. The DNA for the CDR3 is TGTGCCAGCTCACCACTCGGGGACCCGAACGGAGAGCTGTTTTTT.

This clonotype was found many times. The V gene is TRBV19, the J gene TRBJ2-5, with a tentative D call TRBD1 (5 bases). The ends were cut back, 4 bases at V and 7 bases at J, with 16 bases in the middle. The CDR3 is 14 amino acids. In germline, CDR1 is LNHDA, CDR2 SQIVND (reference sequence). The CDR3: CASSRNRTPLTQYF. The CDR3 DNA reads TGTGCCAGTAGTAGGAACAGGACCCCTCTGACCCAGTACTTC.

A remark on this clonotype: The junction departs from germline at one end; a sequencing error may be responsible. The rearrangement links TRBV19 to TRBJ2-7, with D perhaps matching TRBD1 or TRBD2 (5 bases each). The germline CDR1 and CDR2 sequences are LNHDA and SQIVND (reference sequence). The CDR3 extends over 12 amino acids. For the CDR3, the DNA is TGTGCCAGTAGCGAGAGTGGGGACGAGCTGTACTTC. Translated: CASSESGDELYF.

This clonotype was seen many times. This chain links TRBV7-2 with TRBJ2-7; D might be TRBD1 or TRBD2, each matching 5 bases. The CDR3 extends over 16 amino acids. Germline CDR1 is SGHTA and CDR2 is FQGNSA. Deletions cut 1 base from V and 4 bases from J, with 17 bases between. The CDR3 region is CASSLGRGPSTYEQYV. The CDR3 DNA reads TGTGCCAGCAGCTTAGGTCGGGGACCATCCACTTACGAGCAGTACGTC.

This clonotype was seen repeatedly, ten times or more. V is TRBV18 and J is TRBJ2-4; the D gene is possibly TRBD1 (5 bases). V was shortened by 3 bases and J by 0 bases, with 15 bases between the two germline ends. The CDR3 loop spans 17 amino acids. The germline gives CDR1 KGHSH, CDR2 LQKENI. This CDR3 reads CASSPPSTALAKNIQYF. CDR3 nucleotide sequence: TGTGCCAGCTCACCGCCCTCGACAGCGCTAGCCAAAAACATTCAGTACTTC.

This clonotype was observed at least ten times. The rearrangement links TRBV4-2 to TRBJ1-2; D unresolved. The CDR3 is 14 residues long. The ends were cut back, 3 bases at V and 5 bases at J, with 13 bases in the middle. The V gene's germline CDR1 is LGHNA and CDR2 YNFKEQ. CDR3 residues: CASSQGSLGYGYTF. The CDR3 region has the DNA TGTGCCAGCAGCCAGGGCTCTTTAGGGTATGGCTACACCTTC.

This clonotype was found many times. The chain recombines TRBV7-2 with TRBJ1-2; TRBD1 agrees at 7 bases. The length of the CDR3 is 15 residues. The ends lost 5 bases at V and 2 bases at J; junction bases unmatched: 8. Germline values: CDR1 SGHTA, CDR2 FQGNSA. The CDR3 nucleotides read TGTGCCAGCAGCCAAGGGAGGGGGCGGAACTATGGCTACACCTTC. Translated, it gives CASSQGRGRNYGYTF.

This clonotype has at least ten counts. The chain links TRBV5-4 to TRBJ2-7; 11 nucleotides match TRBD2. The trim removed 1 base at V and 3 bases at J, leaving 6 bases unmatched. This CDR3 is 16 amino acids long. Germline loops: CDR1 SGHNT, CDR2 YYREEE (reference sequence). The CDR3 bases are TGTGCCAGCAGCTTGTCTAGCGGGGGGACTTACTACGAGCAGTACGTC. It encodes CASSLSSGGTYYEQYV.

At least ten counts were recorded for this clonotype. The chain couples TRBV7-2 to TRBJ1-6, with D possibly matching TRBD1 (5 bases). In germline, CDR1 is SGHTA, CDR2 FQGNSA. Trimming stripped 2 bases from V and 5 bases from J, with 16 bases between. The CDR3 loop spans 17 amino acids. Here the CDR3 reads CASSLFSMRGDNSPLHF. CDR3 DNA: TGTGCCAGCAGCTTATTCAGTATGAGGGGAGATAATTCACCCCTCCACTTT.

This clonotype was seen repeatedly, ten times or more. The rearrangement uses TRBV12-3 or TRBV12-4 and TRBJ1-3; D not resolved. Trimming took 5 bases from V and 4 from J, leaving 6 bases between them. This CDR3 has 12 amino acids. Here the CDR3 DNA reads TGTGCCAGCAGTCGGATCGGAAACACCATATATTTT. It specifies CASSRIGNTIYF.

This clonotype was counted many times. The V and J genes are TRBV10-2 and TRBJ2-3; 9 bases are shared with TRBD2. This CDR3 spans 15 amino acids. CDR1 and CDR2 (germline): WSHSY, SAAADI. The V gene end was trimmed by 4 bases and the J gene end by 1 base; junction bases not matched to a gene: 3. In DNA form, the CDR3 reads TGCGCCAGCAGTGGGAGACTAGCGGGCACAGATACGCAGTATTTT. Its protein product is CASSGRLAGTDTQYF.